This T cell receptor (beta chain) was retrieved from a study of CD4 and CD8 cells across lung adenocarcinoma regions. Donors had localized lung adenocarcinoma, a non-small cell lung cancer. This clonotype was detected only a few times. Via MiXCR, TCRdb re-called the PCR reads, giving one row per CDR3 protein. The data show 13,000 or so distinct CDR3 sequences, roughly 40% seen once. Germline V gene data show CDR1 as SGHRS and CDR2 as YFSETQ. V lost 4 bases, J lost 7 bases, and 15 bases lay in between. This CDR3 contains 14 residues. The sequence was obtained from a male donor with lung adenocarcinoma. The CD4 and CD8 labels of this study may be unreliable. Sequencing was carried out using CD4+ T cells from the center of a lung tumor. The rearrangement joins TRBV5-1 to TRBJ2-1; TRBD1 or TRBD2 may be the D gene (6 bases each). Written as DNA, the CDR3 is TGCGCCAGCAGCCAACAGACAGGAGGGAATGAGCAGTTCTTC. It specifies CASSQQTGGNEQFF. The whole variable domain, filled in from reference TRBV5-1 and TRBJ2-1, reads KAGVTQTPRYLIKTRGQQVTLSCSPISGHRSVSWYQQTPGQGLQFLFEYFSETQRNKGNFPGRFSGRQFSNSRSEMNVSTLELGDSALYLCASSQQTGGNEQFFGPGTRLTVL.